This T cell receptor beta chain was documented in a study of T cell repertoires in cytomegalovirus infection. Broader study findings: It was HLA-C-restricted CMV-specific TCR beta clonotypes that dominated the response ex vivo. Carriage of CMV together with the relevant HLA was identifiable through cumulative public TCR beta family frequency.

This clonotype was seen only a few times. Its antigen is undetermined. In TCRdb, the reads were re-called with MiXCR into one record per CDR3 protein. The profile shows roughly 920,000 distinct CDR3 sequences, roughly 30% of them singletons. The TCR originated in a human donor in good health (CMV status not recorded). Some clones in this sample may be carry-over from other donors' samples. The specimen was cultured CD8+ T cells from PBMCs, collected from culture after CMV antigen stimulation.

Here the CDR3 reads CASSLGQPYEQYV. The CDR3 region has the DNA TGTGCCAGCAGCTTAGGACAACCCTACGAGCAGTACGTC. The chain is built from TRBV7-9 and TRBJ2-7; D gene unclear. V was clipped by 1 base and J by 2 bases, with 6 bases between them. The CDR3 spans 13 residues. The germline V gene has CDR1 SEHNR and CDR2 FQNEAQ (reference sequence).